This entry concerns a single T cell receptor (beta chain). This entry is derived from a study of blood T cell repertoires in COVID-19. The overall study: Material from acute and convalescent COVID-19 was sourced from the United States, Italy and Spain. From T cells, B-cell-depleted T cells, or PBMCs came the material, which was cDNA or gDNA.

Germline CDR1 SEHNR, CDR2 FQNEAQ (reference sequence). V was pared by 0 bases and J by 8 bases, with 10 bases between. The CDR3 is 13 residues long. Methods used by the authors: Researchers report that nucleated cell counts were estimated from reference gene primer amplification. Method: immunoSEQ multiplex PCR; TCRdb's copy keeps in-frame clones and lacks some. V and J calls and clone size are as listed in that table; D and trimming were resolved from the DNA. The sample has about 140,000 clones, 70% to 90% seen once. The TCR was taken from a man aged 45-60 years with acute or convalescent COVID-19. J is TRBJ1-2 and V is TRBV7-9; D unresolved. The sequenced material came from peripheral blood. The CDR3 reads CASSLARADGYTF. Here the CDR3 DNA reads TGTGCCAGCAGCTTAGCGCGGGCAGACGGCTACACCTTC.